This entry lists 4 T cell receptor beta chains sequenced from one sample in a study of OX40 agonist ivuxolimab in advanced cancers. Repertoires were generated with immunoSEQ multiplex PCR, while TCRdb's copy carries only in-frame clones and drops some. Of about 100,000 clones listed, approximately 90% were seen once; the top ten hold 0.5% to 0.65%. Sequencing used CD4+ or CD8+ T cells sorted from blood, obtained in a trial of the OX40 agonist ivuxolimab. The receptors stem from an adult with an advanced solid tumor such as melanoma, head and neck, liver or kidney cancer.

CDR3 sequence (DNA): TGTGCCAGCTCACCTACCGGGACAAGCCAGCCCCAGCATTTT. Amino acids: CASSPTGTSQPQHF. V and J are TRBV18 and TRBJ1-5, with TRBD1 as a possible D gene (6 bases). The CDR3 is 14 residues long. V lost 3 bases and J lost 7, with 13 bases in between. The germline V gene encodes CDR1 KGHSH and CDR2 LQKENI.

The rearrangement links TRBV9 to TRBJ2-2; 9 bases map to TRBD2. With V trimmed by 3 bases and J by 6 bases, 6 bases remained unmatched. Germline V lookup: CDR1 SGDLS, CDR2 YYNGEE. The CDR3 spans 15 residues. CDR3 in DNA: TGTGCCAGCAGCGCCCCGGGACTAGCAGCCGGGGAGCTGTTTTTT. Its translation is CASSAPGLAAGELFF.

The chain's CDR3 is CASSPQGGNTEAFF. The CDR3 coding sequence is TGTGCCAGCAGCCCCCAGGGGGGGAACACTGAAGCTTTCTTT. The gene calls are TRBV7-2 and TRBJ1-1; 7 nucleotides line up with TRBD1. Germline assignment: CDR1 SGHTA and CDR2 FQGNSA. This CDR3 is 14 amino acids long. The J segment lost 1 base and the V segment lost 5 bases, leaving 4 bases of the junction unmatched. Filled out from reference TRBV7-2 and TRBJ1-1, the complete variable domain reads GAGVSQSPSNKVTEKGKDVELRCDPISGHTALYWYRQSLGQGLEFLIYFQGNSAPDKSGLPSDRFSAERTGGSVSTLTIQRTQQEDSAVYLCASSPQGGNTEAFFGQGTRLTVV.

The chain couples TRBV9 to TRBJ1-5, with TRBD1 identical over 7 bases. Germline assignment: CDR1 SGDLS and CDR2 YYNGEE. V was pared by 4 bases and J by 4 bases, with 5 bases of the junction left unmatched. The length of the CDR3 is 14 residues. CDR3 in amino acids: CASSPGQPNQPQHF. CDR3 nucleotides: TGTGCCAGCAGCCCGGGACAGCCAAATCAGCCCCAGCATTTT.